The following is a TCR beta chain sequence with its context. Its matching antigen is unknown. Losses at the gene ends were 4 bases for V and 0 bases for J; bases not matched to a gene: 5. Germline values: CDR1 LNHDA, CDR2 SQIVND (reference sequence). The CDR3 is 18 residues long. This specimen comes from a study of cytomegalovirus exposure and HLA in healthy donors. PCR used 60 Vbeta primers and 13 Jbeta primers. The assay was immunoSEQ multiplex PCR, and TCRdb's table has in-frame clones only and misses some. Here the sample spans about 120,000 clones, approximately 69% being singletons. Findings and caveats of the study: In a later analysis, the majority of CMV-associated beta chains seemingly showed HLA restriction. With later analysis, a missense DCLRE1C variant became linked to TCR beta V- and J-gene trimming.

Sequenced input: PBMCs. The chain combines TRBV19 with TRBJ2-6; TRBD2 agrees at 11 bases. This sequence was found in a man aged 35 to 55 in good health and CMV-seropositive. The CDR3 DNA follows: TGTGCCAGTAGTACTCTAGCGGGGGGCCCCTCTGGGGCCAACGTCCTGACTTTC. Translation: CASSTLAGGPSGANVLTF.